The source of this T cell receptor (beta chain) is a study of Ad26.COV2.S vaccination and SARS-CoV-2 variants. Study-wide background: A participant enrolled in the COV1001 Ad26.COV2.S trial arm provided the sample.

Treatment denoted: roughly 20 received Ad26.COV2.S at low or high dose, single or two shots; roughly five received placebo; per-sample allocation not given. Samples were taken on day 63 after the first vaccine or placebo injection. Concerning this clone itself: The antigen is unknown.

Overall study findings and caveats: Placebo and vaccine recipients had non-spike TCR breadth that was similar.

This CDR3 is 14 amino acids long. Per the germline V gene, CDR1 is SGHNT and CDR2 is YENEEA. Trimming left V 8 bases short and J 5 bases short, with 18 bases between. Repertoires were generated with immunoSEQ multiplex PCR, while TCRdb's copy carries only in-frame clones and drops some. The sample includes about 350,000 clones, about 88% of them seen just once. The material sequenced was peripheral blood, taken in a trial of Ad26.COV2.S vaccine versus placebo. This sequence originates from a person between 18 and 65 years old who received the Ad26.COV2.S COVID-19 vaccine or a placebo. The rearrangement joins TRBV11-3 to TRBJ2-5, with D tentatively TRBD1 or TRBD2 (5 bases each). This CDR3 is CASASGLDGETQYF. The CDR3 region has the DNA TGTGCCAGCGCATCGGGGCTCGATGGTGAGACCCAGTACTTC.